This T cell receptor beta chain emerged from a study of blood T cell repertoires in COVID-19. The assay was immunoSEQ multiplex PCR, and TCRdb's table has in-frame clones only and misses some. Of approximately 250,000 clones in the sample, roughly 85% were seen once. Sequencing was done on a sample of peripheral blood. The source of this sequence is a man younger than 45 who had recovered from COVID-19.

The CDR3 loop reads CASSWTGGAYQPQHF. The CDR3 region has the DNA TGTGCCAGCAGCTGGACAGGGGGCGCATATCAGCCCCAGCATTTT. V and J are TRBV5-8 and TRBJ1-5, with TRBD1 matching over 11 bases. The CDR3 consists of 15 residues. V lost 3 bases to trimming and J lost 5 bases; unmatched junction nucleotides: 4. Germline lookup yields CDR1 SGHTS and CDR2 YDEGEE.